This T cell receptor beta chain was recovered during a study of shared clonotypes between healthy human individuals. The method was immunoSEQ multiplex PCR; TCRdb's version includes in-frame clones alone and lacks a portion of them. The table shows about 2.4 million clones, with approximately 93% occurring only once. This sequence was found in a young man in good health. Some clones in this sample may be carry-over from other donors' samples. Material: naive CD4+ T cells from PBMCs. As for subset: CD45RA+ positively selected.

In DNA form, the CDR3 reads TGTGCCAGCTCACCATTAGGACTAGCTACCGGCAATGAGCAGTTCTTC. Translated: CASSPLGLATGNEQFF. The chain recombines TRBV18 with TRBJ2-1; 8 bases agree with TRBD2. Trimming took 2 bases from V and 6 from J; bases not matched to a gene: 9. There are 16 residues in the CDR3. CDR1 and CDR2 (germline): KGHSH, LQKENI.